The present T cell receptor beta chain was sequenced within a study of Graves' ophthalmopathy and Graves' hyperthyroidism. For repertoire sequencing, the TCR beta CDR3 regions were amplified from RNA transcripts. After a first-round RT-PCR with HTBI primers, a second-round multiplex PCR was run. TCRdb redid the calling of the multiplex PCR reads with MiXCR, one entry per CDR3 protein. The profile shows almost 750,000 distinct CDR3 sequences, roughly two fifths of them singletons. Germline V lookup: CDR1 SGHRS, CDR2 YFSETQ. The ends lost 3 bases at V and 7 bases at J; junction bases unmatched: 7. The CDR3 spans 15 residues. This clonotype occurred a few times.

Sequences were obtained from peripheral blood. V gene TRBV5-1 combines with J gene TRBJ1-4, with 9 bases fitting TRBD1. This receptor was obtained from an adult man with Graves' ophthalmopathy. The CDR3 loop reads CASSSGDRVGEKLFF. The CDR3 nucleotides are TGCGCCAGCAGCTCCGGGGACAGGGTGGGTGAAAAACTGTTTTTT.